This T cell receptor beta chain appears in the sequencing data of a study of T cells in Graves' hyperthyroidism and ophthalmopathy. This clonotype has only a few counts. RNA transcripts provided the source from which TCR beta CDR3 regions were amplified. A first-round RT-PCR of the TCR CDR3 used the HTBI primer set. TCRdb recomputed calls from the multiplex PCR reads with MiXCR, one row per CDR3 protein. In the table there are 300,000 to 400,000 distinct CDR3 sequences, around 15% of which are singletons. The CDR3 runs to 14 residues. V was pared by 6 bases and J by 3 bases, with 8 bases of the junction left unmatched. In germline, CDR1 is LNHNV, CDR2 YYDKDF (reference sequence). Every diagnosis used clinical symptoms, serum thyroxine and TRAb, thyroid ultrasound and orbital computed tomography.

Sequencing was done on a sample of blood. The sequence was obtained from a woman younger than 45 with Graves' ophthalmopathy. The chain is built from TRBV15 and TRBJ2-7; 7 bases align to TRBD2. The CDR3 nucleotides are TGTGCCACCAGTACCGGGACTAAGAACTACGAGCAGTACTTC. It yields the protein CATSTGTKNYEQYF.